The 11 T cell receptor beta chains given below trace back to one sample, sequenced in a study of response to subunit inactivated influenza vaccine. From the RT-PCR reads, TCRdb called clonotypes with MiXCR, one entry per CDR3 protein. The sample has more than 400,000 distinct CDR3 sequences; around 7.9% are singletons. This material consisted of PBMCs from blood, taken around 2 years after vaccination. All receptors derive from a man aged 50 to 69 who received an inactivated influenza vaccine.

This clonotype has ten or more counts. The chain carries TRBV4-2 and TRBJ1-2; unclear D gene. Germline assignment: CDR1 LGHNA and CDR2 YNFKEQ. The V end was cut by 1 base, the J end by 4 bases, with 13 bases between. The CDR3 consists of 15 residues. The CDR3 loop is CASSQGKQRSYGYTF. The CDR3 nucleotides are TGTGCCAGCAGCCAAGGGAAACAAAGGAGCTATGGCTACACCTTC.

Regarding this clonotype: This sequence may be a read error, since a much larger clone differs from it by one base. The chain has TRBV7-8 and TRBJ2-1, with 7 bases aligning to TRBD2. This CDR3 spans 12 amino acids. CDR1 is SGHVS, CDR2 FQNEAQ, per germline. V lost 5 bases to trimming and J lost 13 bases; unmatched junction nucleotides: 8. The CDR3 here is CASSHPGRDQFF. Written as DNA, the CDR3 is TGTGCCAGCAGCCACCCTGGGAGGGACCAGTTCTTC.

This clonotype was found many times. The chain has TRBV11-1 and TRBJ2-7; a weak D match, TRBD1 (5 bases). CDR1 is SGHAT, CDR2 FQDESV, per germline (reference sequence). Trimming shortened V by 1 base and J by 1 base, and 8 bases separated the two germline ends. The CDR3 has 14 residues. CDR3 sequence: CASSLGQRSYEQYF. The CDR3 nucleotides read TGTGCCAGCAGCTTAGGACAGCGTTCCTACGAGCAGTACTTC.

This clonotype was recorded at least ten times. The chain uses TRBV6-5 and TRBJ1-2, with no clear D. Germline CDR1 MNHEY, CDR2 SVGAGI. The CDR3 has 13 amino acids. The V and J ends lost 0 bases and 4 bases respectively, with 6 bases between them. CDR3 DNA sequence: TGTGCCAGCAGTTACTCAGGGTCCTATGGCTACACCTTC. This translates into CASSYSGSYGYTF.

The table lists this clonotype with a few counts. This chain links TRBV6-1 with TRBJ2-3; D is undetermined. This CDR3 spans 14 amino acids. Trimming pared 5 bases from V and 6 bases from J, leaving 15 bases between. Per the germline V gene, CDR1 is MNHNS and CDR2 is SASEGT. CDR3 nucleotides: TGTGCCAGCAGTATCGGCGTCGGGTGGGATACGCAGTATTTT. Encoded protein: CASSIGVGWDTQYF.

A remark on this clonotype: At one end, the junction sequence differs from germline, possibly due to a read error. The gene calls are TRBV11-2 and TRBJ2-2; possibly TRBD2 for D (5 bases). The germline V gene encodes CDR1 SGHAT and CDR2 FQNNGV. The CDR3 length is 13 residues. The CDR3 sequence is CASSLLGAGELVF. For the CDR3, the DNA is TGTGCCAGCAGCTTATTAGGTGCCGGGGAGCTGGTTTTT.

This clonotype was recorded many times. V gene TRBV7-9 combines with J gene TRBJ2-7; 10 nucleotides align to TRBD2. Trimming removed 8 bases from V and 6 bases from J; junction bases left unmatched: 10. This CDR3 has 14 residues. The germline CDR1 and CDR2 sequences are SEHNR and FQNEAQ (reference sequence). CDR3 bases: TGTGCCAGCGGGGTTCTTAGCGGGAGGCTCGAGCAGTACTTC. Its protein product is CASGVLSGRLEQYF.

This clonotype was counted a few times. The chain carries TRBV28 and TRBJ1-5, with a tentative D call TRBD1 (6 bases). Germline V gene sequence: CDR1 MDHEN, CDR2 SYDVKM. This CDR3 contains 16 residues. Trimming removed 4 bases from V and 3 bases from J, with 16 bases in between. CDR3 in DNA: TGTGCCAGCAGTTGGCCCAGACAGGCGTCCAATCAGCCCCAGCATTTT. It encodes CASSWPRQASNQPQHF.

This chain connects TRBV10-3 to TRBJ1-3; 8 bases fit TRBD1. Germline V gene data show CDR1 as ENHRY and CDR2 as SYGVKD. This CDR3 is 16 amino acids long. The ends lost 7 bases at V and 1 base at J; junction bases unmatched: 9. CDR3 region: CAINIGTGVSGNTIYF. CDR3 bases: TGTGCCATCAATATCGGGACAGGAGTATCTGGAAACACCATATATTTT.

This clonotype has a count of ten or more. V and J are TRBV5-1 and TRBJ2-3; D not certain. The ends were cut back, 7 bases at V and 6 bases at J, with 15 bases in the middle. This CDR3 contains 13 residues. Germline CDR1 SGHRS, CDR2 YFSETQ. Written as DNA, the CDR3 is TGCGCCAGCGGAGCCCCTTTGGGGGATACGCAGTATTTT. Its protein is CASGAPLGDTQYF.

This clonotype showed up many times. The chain joins TRBV5-1 to TRBJ2-2, with D possibly being TRBD2 (6 bases). Germline values: CDR1 SGHRS, CDR2 YFSETQ. This CDR3 contains 15 residues. V was shortened by 0 bases and J by 5 bases, with 11 bases between the two germline ends. CDR3 sequence: CASSLAQRATGELFF. The DNA of the CDR3 is TGCGCCAGCAGCTTGGCCCAGCGGGCTACCGGGGAGCTGTTTTTT.